The clone carrying this T cell receptor (beta chain) came up a few times. This sample is part of a study of cytomegalovirus exposure and HLA in healthy donors. Germline V lookup: CDR1 LNHDA, CDR2 SQIVND (reference sequence). The V and J ends lost 6 bases and 7 bases, in that order; junction bases with no gene match: 3. The CDR3 runs 13 residues. PCR involved 60 Vbeta and 13 Jbeta primers. The protocol was immunoSEQ multiplex PCR, while the TCRdb copy is restricted to in-frame clones and leaves out a portion. This table holds 100,000 to 150,000 clones, around 9% found once. Sequenced sample: PBMCs. The gene calls are TRBV19 and TRBJ1-4; TRBD1 agrees at 9 bases. The receptor was isolated from a middle-aged woman in good health and CMV-seropositive. Here the CDR3 DNA reads TGTGCCAGTAGGCTACAGGGGGCTGAAAAACTGTTTTTT. Its protein product is CASRLQGAEKLFF.